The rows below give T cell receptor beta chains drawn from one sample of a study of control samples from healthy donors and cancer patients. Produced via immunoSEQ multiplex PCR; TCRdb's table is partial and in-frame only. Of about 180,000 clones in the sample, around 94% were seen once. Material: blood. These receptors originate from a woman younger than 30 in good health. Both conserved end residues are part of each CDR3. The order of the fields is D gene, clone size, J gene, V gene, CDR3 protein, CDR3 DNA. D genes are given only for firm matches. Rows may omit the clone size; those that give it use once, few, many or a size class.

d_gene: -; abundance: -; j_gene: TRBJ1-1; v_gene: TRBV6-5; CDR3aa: CASSPRGELGTEAFF; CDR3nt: TGTGCCAGCAGCCCCCGGGGGGAACTGGGCACTGAAGCTTTCTTT
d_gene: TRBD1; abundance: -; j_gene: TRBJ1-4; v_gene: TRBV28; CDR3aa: CASSVTGTGGEKLFF; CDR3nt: TGTGCCAGCAGTGTCACCGGGACAGGGGGTGAAAAACTGTTTTTT
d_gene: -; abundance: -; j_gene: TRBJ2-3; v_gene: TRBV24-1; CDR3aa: CATSDPSRGTLSDTQYF; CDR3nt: TGTGCCACCAGTGATCCCTCCCGTGGGACGCTATCAGATACGCAGTATTTT
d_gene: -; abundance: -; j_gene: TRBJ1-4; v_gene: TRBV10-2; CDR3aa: CASSEWGSTNEKLFF; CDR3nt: TGCGCCAGCAGTGAATGGGGATCTACTAATGAAAAACTGTTTTTT
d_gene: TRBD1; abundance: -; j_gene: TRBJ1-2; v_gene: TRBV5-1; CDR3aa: CASRPSDRGGYYGYTF; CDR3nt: TGCGCCAGCAGGCCCTCGGACAGGGGAGGCTACTATGGCTACACCTTC
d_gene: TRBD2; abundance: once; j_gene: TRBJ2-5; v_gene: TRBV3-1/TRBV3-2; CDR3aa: CASSQEWRGGWGPETQYF; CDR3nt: TGTGCCAGCAGCCAAGAATGGCGGGGGGGATGGGGCCCAGAGACCCAGTACTTC
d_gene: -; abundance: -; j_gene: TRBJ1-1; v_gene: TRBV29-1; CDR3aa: CSVTPQGNEAFF; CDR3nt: TGCAGCGTGACACCGCAGGGTAATGAAGCTTTCTTT
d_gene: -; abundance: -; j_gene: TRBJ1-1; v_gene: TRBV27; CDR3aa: CASKNPNTEAFF; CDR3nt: TGTGCCAGCAAAAACCCGAACACTGAAGCTTTCTTT
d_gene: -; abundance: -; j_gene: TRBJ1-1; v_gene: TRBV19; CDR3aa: CASSHRGGLNTEAFF; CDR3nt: TGTGCCAGTAGTCACCGCGGGGGTCTGAACACTGAAGCTTTCTTT
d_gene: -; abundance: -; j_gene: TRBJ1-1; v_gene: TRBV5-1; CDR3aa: CASSSTTGSEAFF; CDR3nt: TGCGCCAGCAGCTCCACCACAGGGAGCGAAGCTTTCTTT
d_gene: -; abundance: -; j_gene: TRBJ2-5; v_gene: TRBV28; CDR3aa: CASSLAGLQETQYF; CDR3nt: TGTGCCAGCAGTTTAGCGGGCCTCCAAGAGACCCAGTACTTC
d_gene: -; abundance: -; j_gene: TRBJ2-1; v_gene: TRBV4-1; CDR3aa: CASSQAIPRSSYNEQFF; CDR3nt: TGCGCCAGCAGCCAAGCTATACCCCGGAGCTCCTACAATGAGCAGTTCTTC
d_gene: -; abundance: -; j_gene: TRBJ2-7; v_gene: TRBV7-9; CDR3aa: CASSTQYNSYEQYF; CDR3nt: TGTGCCAGCAGCACCCAATACAACTCCTACGAGCAGTACTTC
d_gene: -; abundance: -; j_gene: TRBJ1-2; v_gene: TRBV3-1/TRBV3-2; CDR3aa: CASSHNYGYTF; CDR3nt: TGTGCCAGCAGCCACAACTATGGCTACACCTTC
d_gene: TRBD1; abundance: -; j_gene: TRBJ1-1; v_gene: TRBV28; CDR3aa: CASSWGQGENEAFF; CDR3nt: TGTGCCAGCAGCTGGGGACAGGGTGAGAATGAAGCTTTCTTT
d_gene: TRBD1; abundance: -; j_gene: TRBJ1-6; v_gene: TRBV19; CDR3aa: CASTEADRYNSPLHF; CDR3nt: TGTGCCAGTACCGAAGCGGACAGGTATAATTCACCCCTCCACTTT
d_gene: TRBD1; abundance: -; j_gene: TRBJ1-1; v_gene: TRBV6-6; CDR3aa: CASLGQMNTEAFF; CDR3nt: TGTGCCAGCCTGGGACAGATGAACACTGAAGCTTTCTTT
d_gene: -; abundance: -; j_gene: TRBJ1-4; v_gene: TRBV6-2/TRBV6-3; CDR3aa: CASSTRTRPGTGEKLFF; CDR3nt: TGTGCCAGCAGTACCCGCACGCGACCGGGGACCGGAGAAAAACTGTTTTTT
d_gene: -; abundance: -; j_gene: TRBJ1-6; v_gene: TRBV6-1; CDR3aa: CASSEQPVLGSPLHF; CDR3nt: TGTGCCAGCAGTGAACAGCCTGTTTTGGGTTCACCCCTCCACTTT
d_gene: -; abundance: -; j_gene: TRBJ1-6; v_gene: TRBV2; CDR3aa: CASSEEVAGNSPLHF; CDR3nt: TGTGCCAGCAGTGAAGAGGTGGCCGGGAATTCACCCCTCCACTTT
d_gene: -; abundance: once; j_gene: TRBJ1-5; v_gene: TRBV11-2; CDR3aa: CASSSGLWVSNQPQHF; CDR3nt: TGTGCCAGCAGCTCCGGACTCTGGGTTAGCAATCAGCCCCAGCATTTT
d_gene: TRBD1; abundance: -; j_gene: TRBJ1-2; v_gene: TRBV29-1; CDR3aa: CSVEETLADRAVYGYTF; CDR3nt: TGCAGCGTTGAAGAAACCCTCGCAGACAGGGCGGTCTATGGCTACACCTTC
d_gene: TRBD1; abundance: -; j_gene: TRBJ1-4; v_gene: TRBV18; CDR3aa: CASSESRDRGKLFF; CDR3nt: TGTGCCAGCTCGGAATCCCGGGACAGGGGAAAACTGTTTTTT
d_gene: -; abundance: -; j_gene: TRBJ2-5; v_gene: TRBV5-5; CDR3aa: CASRKRGQETQYF; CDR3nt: TGTGCCAGCAGAAAAAGGGGTCAAGAGACCCAGTACTTC
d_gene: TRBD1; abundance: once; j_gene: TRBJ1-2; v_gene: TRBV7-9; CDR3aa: CASSLLSTGVDYGYTF; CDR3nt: TGTGCCAGCAGCTTACTCTCGACAGGGGTGGACTATGGCTACACCTTC
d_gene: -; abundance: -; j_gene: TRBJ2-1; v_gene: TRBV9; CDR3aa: CACARGLTNEQFF; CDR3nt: TGTGCCTGCGCCCGTGGACTCACCAATGAGCAGTTCTTC
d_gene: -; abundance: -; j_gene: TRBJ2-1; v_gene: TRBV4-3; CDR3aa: CASSQDGSGSSYNEQFF; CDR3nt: TGCGCCAGCAGCCAAGATGGGAGCGGTAGCTCCTACAATGAGCAGTTCTTC
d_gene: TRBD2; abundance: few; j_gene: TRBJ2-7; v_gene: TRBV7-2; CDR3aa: CASSFSTSGRNEQYF; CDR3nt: TGTGCCAGCAGCTTCTCCACTAGCGGGAGGAACGAGCAGTACTTC
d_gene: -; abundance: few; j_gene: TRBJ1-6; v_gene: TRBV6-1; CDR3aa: CASSEVWVSPLHF; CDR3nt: TGTGCCAGCAGTGAAGTTTGGGTATCACCCCTCCACTTT
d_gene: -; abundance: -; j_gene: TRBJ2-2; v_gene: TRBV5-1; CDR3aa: CASSLGGTGNTGELFF; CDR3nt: TGCGCCAGCAGCTTGGGAGGGACGGGAAACACCGGGGAGCTGTTTTTT
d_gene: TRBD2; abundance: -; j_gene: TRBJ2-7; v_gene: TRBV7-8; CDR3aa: CASSSTSGTSSYEQYF; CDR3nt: TGTGCCAGCAGCTCCACTAGCGGGACGAGCTCCTACGAGCAGTACTTC
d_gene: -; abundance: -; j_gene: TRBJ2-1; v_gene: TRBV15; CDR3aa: CATRGLERVNEQFF; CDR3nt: TGTGCCACCAGGGGGCTAGAGAGGGTCAATGAGCAGTTCTTC
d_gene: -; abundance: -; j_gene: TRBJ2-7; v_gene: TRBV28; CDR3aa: CASSPSGYEQYF; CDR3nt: TGTGCCAGCAGCCCGTCGGGATACGAGCAGTACTTC
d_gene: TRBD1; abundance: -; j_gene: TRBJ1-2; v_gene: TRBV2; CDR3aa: CASRRQGSNYGYTF; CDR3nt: TGTGCCAGCAGACGACAGGGTTCGAACTATGGCTACACCTTC
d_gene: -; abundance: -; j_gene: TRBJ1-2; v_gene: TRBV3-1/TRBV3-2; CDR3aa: CVSTTGQAPNYGYTF; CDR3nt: TGTGTCAGTACCACGGGGCAGGCCCCTAACTATGGCTACACCTTC
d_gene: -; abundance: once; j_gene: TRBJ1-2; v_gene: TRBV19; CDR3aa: CASSKQVEYGYTF; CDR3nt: TGTGCCAGTAGTAAACAGGTCGAGTATGGCTACACCTTC
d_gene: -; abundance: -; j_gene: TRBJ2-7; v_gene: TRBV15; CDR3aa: CATSTGVSSYEQYF; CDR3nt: TGTGCCACCAGCACCGGGGTTAGCTCCTACGAGCAGTACTTC
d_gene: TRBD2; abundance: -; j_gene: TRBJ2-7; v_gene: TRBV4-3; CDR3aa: CASSQEVAGNSYEQYF; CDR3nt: TGCGCCAGCAGCCAAGAGGTAGCGGGGAACTCCTACGAGCAGTACTTC
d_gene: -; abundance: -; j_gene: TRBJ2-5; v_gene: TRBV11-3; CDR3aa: CASSPIVGIRETQYF; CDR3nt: TGTGCCAGCAGCCCTATCGTGGGCATAAGGGAGACCCAGTACTTC
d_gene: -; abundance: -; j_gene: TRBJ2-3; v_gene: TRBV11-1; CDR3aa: CASSSTDTQYF; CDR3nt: TGTGCCAGCAGCTCTACAGATACGCAGTATTTT
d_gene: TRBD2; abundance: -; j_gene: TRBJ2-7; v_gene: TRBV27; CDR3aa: CASSFARGSAEQYF; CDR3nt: TGTGCCAGCAGTTTCGCGCGGGGGTCCGCCGAGCAGTACTTC
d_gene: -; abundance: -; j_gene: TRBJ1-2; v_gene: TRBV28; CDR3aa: CASSSHPWGGYTF; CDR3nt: TGTGCCAGCAGTTCCCATCCATGGGGGGGCTACACCTTC
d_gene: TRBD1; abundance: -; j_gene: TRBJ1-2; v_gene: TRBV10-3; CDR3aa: CAASTGNYGYTF; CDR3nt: TGTGCCGCCTCGACAGGGAACTATGGCTACACCTTC